The rows below give T cell receptor beta chains drawn from one sample of a study of T cells in Graves' hyperthyroidism and ophthalmopathy. TCRdb reprocessed the multiplex PCR reads with MiXCR, giving one entry per CDR3 protein. Among about 210,000 distinct CDR3 sequences, 17% were seen once, and the ten largest hold roughly 50%. The sample taken for sequencing was blood. The receptors here all came from a man aged 45-60 years with Graves' hyperthyroidism. Both conserved end residues are part of each CDR3. A D gene is named only where the DNA matches it firmly. Not all rows give a size; the values are once, few, many and, for expanded clones, a class.

CDR3 DNA | CDR3 protein | clone size | J gene | CDR3 length | V gene | D gene
TGTGCCAGCAGCCAACTTGGGGGGGGCACCGGGGAGCTGTTTTTT | CASSQLGGGTGELFF | many | TRBJ2-2 | 15 | TRBV5-4 | TRBD2
TGTGCCAGCAAAGGAGGGGCGCACAGCACTGAAGCTTTCTTT | CASKGGAHSTEAFF | many | TRBJ1-1 | 14 | TRBV2 | NA
TGTGCCAGCAGCCTAGGGGAATCACCCCTCCACTTT | CASSLGESPLHF | NA | TRBJ1-6 | 12 | TRBV13 | NA
TGCAGCGTTGTTGAGGAGGGAGATACGCAGTATTTT | CSVVEEGDTQYF | many | TRBJ2-3 | 12 | TRBV29-1 | NA
TGTGCCAGCAGCCAAGGACTAGCGATCGATGAGCAGTTCTTC | CASSQGLAIDEQFF | many | TRBJ2-1 | 14 | TRBV3-1 | TRBD2
TGCAGTGCTAGCCTCCTAAGGGGCGGGAGGACGAGCACAGATACGCAGTATTTT | CSASLLRGGRTSTDTQYF | many | TRBJ2-3 | 18 | TRBV20-1 | TRBD2
TGTGCCAGCAGACCGGACAGGGGACCCCTAGAGACCCAGTACTTC | CASRPDRGPLETQYF | once | TRBJ2-5 | 15 | TRBV28 | TRBD1
TGTGCCAGCACCTCCGGAGTAGCGGGGTACAATGAGCAGTTCTTC | CASTSGVAGYNEQFF | many | TRBJ2-1 | 15 | TRBV7-8 | TRBD2
TGCAGTGCTAGACTTAGGACTAGCGGGACCGAAGAGACCCAGTACTTC | CSARLRTSGTEETQYF | many | TRBJ2-5 | 16 | TRBV20-1 | TRBD2
TGTGCCAGCAGCGTAGGCGCCCTAGGGGGGGCCACAGATACGCAGTATTTT | CASSVGALGGATDTQYF | NA | TRBJ2-3 | 17 | TRBV9 | NA
TGTGCCAGCAGTTTAGGGCAGGGTACCTATAATTCACCCCTCCACTTT | CASSLGQGTYNSPLHF | many | TRBJ1-6 | 16 | TRBV28 | NA
TGTGCCAGCGGGGGGGACCGGAGCACAGATACGCAGTATTTT | CASGGDRSTDTQYF | many | TRBJ2-3 | 14 | TRBV2 | TRBD2
TGTGCCAGCAGCCTCCGGACTAGCGGGTTCACGCAGTATTTT | CASSLRTSGFTQYF | NA | TRBJ2-3 | 14 | TRBV7-9 | TRBD2
TGTGCCAGCAGCTTGGCCCCAGGAGCCACGGATACGCAGTATTTT | CASSLAPGATDTQYF | many | TRBJ2-3 | 15 | TRBV11-2 | NA
TGTGCCAGCAGCCCTAGCTATGGGGCCAACGTCCTGACTTTC | CASSPSYGANVLTF | few | TRBJ2-6 | 14 | TRBV3-1 | NA
TGTGCCAGCAGACTGAACTCCTACAATGAGCAGTTCTTC | CASRLNSYNEQFF | many | TRBJ2-1 | 13 | TRBV27 | NA
TGTGCCAGCAGCTTAGGACAGCACGGCGGGGTGGGGGTTGAAAAACTGTTTTTT | CASSLGQHGGVGVEKLFF | NA | TRBJ1-4 | 18 | TRBV7-2 | NA
TGTGCCTGGAGTTACAGCTACGAGCAGTACTTC | CAWSYSYEQYF | many | TRBJ2-7 | 11 | TRBV30 | NA
TGCGCCAGCAGCAGGGTCTCGGACATGAACACTGAAGCTTTCTTT | CASSRVSDMNTEAFF | few | TRBJ1-1 | 15 | TRBV4-1 | NA